This TCR beta chain derives from a study of molecular identifiers for immune sequencing clone quantification. Sorted inputs of roughly 20,000 to 1,000,000 cells, with 10%, 30% or 50% RNA, yielded naive CD8 libraries. CDR1 and CDR2 from the germline V gene are MNHEY and SVGEGT. This CDR3 is built from 15 residues. Trimming took 5 bases from V and 7 from J, leaving 18 bases between them. TCRdb reprocessed the PCR reads via MiXCR and lists one record per CDR3 protein. Here the sample spans some 320,000 distinct CDR3 sequences, 20% to 25% being singletons. This TCR derives from a human donor in good health. Some libraries in this study had Jurkat cell RNA spiked in. Material: naive CD8+ T cells from blood, with Jurkat cell RNA spiked in. The subset: FACS-sorted CD8+CD4-CCR7+CD45RA+ naive T cells. The genes are TRBV6-2 or TRBV6-3 and TRBJ2-1; D may be TRBD2 (6 bases). The CDR3 DNA is TGTGCCAGCAGTATAACGTTTGGGGGGTATAATGAGCAGTTCTTC. Translating it yields CASSITFGGYNEQFF.